Listed here is a single T cell receptor (beta chain). What it recognizes is unknown. This table comes from immunoSEQ multiplex PCR, and its TCRdb copy is limited to in-frame clones, with some not included. The table includes approximately 65,000 clones, 70% to 85% detected once. This record comes from a study of OX40 agonist ivuxolimab in advanced cancers. Looking at the study overall: The patients' treatment was ivuxolimab, an agonistic anti-OX40 (CD134) antibody. Partial responses were seen in three patients, one with hepatocellular carcinoma and two with cutaneous melanoma.

Notes on the study in general: In CD8+ T cells, expanded clones were on average more numerous than in CD4+.

The CDR3 loop spans 14 amino acids. V lost 3 bases, J lost 4 bases, and 13 bases lay in between. Looked up from germline, CDR1 is SEHNR and CDR2 is FQNEAQ (reference sequence). The source material was CD4+ or CD8+ T cells sorted from blood, sampled in a trial of the OX40 agonist ivuxolimab. The sequence was obtained from an adult with an advanced solid tumor such as melanoma, head and neck, liver or kidney cancer. This rearrangement joins TRBV7-9 to TRBJ2-7; D tentatively fits TRBD1 or TRBD2 (5 bases each). CDR3 region: CASSLGPALYEQYF. CDR3 coding DNA: TGTGCCAGCAGCTTGGGACCAGCGTTGTACGAGCAGTACTTC.